Listed below are T cell receptor beta chains from one sample, sequenced in a study of T cell responses to AZD1222 COVID-19 vaccine. Assay used: immunoSEQ multiplex PCR; TCRdb lists only in-frame clones, some missing. The sample yields about 170,000 clones, around 85% seen once. The material sequenced was peripheral blood, taken 28 days after the second AZD1222 dose. Receptor source: an adult who received the AZD1222 COVID-19 vaccine. Both conserved end residues are part of each CDR3. The D gene is left open where the match is weak. Size values are once, few and many counts, or a class for expanded clones, and some rows have none.

j_gene,d_gene,abundance,v_gene,CDR3aa,CDR3nt
TRBJ1-2,NA,NA,TRBV27,CASSLYSGANGYTF,TGTGCCAGCAGTTTATATTCAGGGGCCAATGGCTACACCTTC
TRBJ2-7,TRBD1,NA,TRBV2,CATRDRAWGDYEQYF,TGTGCCACCCGGGACAGGGCATGGGGGGACTACGAGCAGTACTTC
TRBJ2-1,TRBD2,NA,TRBV7-9,CASSTGRDEQFF,TGTGCCAGCAGCACGGGGAGGGATGAGCAGTTCTTC
TRBJ2-2,NA,NA,TRBV5-1,CASGSMTTGELFF,TGCGCCAGCGGGAGTATGACCACCGGGGAGCTGTTTTTT
TRBJ2-3,NA,NA,TRBV7-8,CASSWTRDKSTDTQYF,TGTGCCAGCAGCTGGACCCGGGACAAAAGCACAGATACGCAGTATTTT
TRBJ2-3,NA,NA,TRBV2,CASSVPPGVLAPDTQYF,TGTGCCAGCAGTGTCCCACCCGGGGTGCTAGCCCCAGATACGCAGTATTTT
TRBJ1-5,TRBD1,NA,TRBV4-1,CASSPTGIGRNTGNNQPQHF,TGCGCCAGCAGCCCGACAGGGATCGGACGCAATACAGGGAACAATCAGCCCCAGCATTTT
TRBJ1-5,NA,few,TRBV19,CASSPGPMYSNQPQHF,TGTGCCAGTAGCCCGGGGCCCATGTATAGCAATCAGCCCCAGCATTTT
TRBJ1-1,NA,NA,TRBV7-9,CASSGGGPDTEAFF,TGTGCCAGCTCCGGGGGGGGACCGGACACTGAAGCTTTCTTT
TRBJ1-1,NA,NA,TRBV5-6,CASSLGLNTEAFF,TGTGCCAGCAGCTTGGGATTGAACACTGAAGCTTTCTTT
TRBJ1-5,NA,NA,TRBV19,CASTPGGVFNQPQHF,TGTGCCAGTACCCCCGGTGGGGTCTTCAATCAGCCCCAGCATTTT
TRBJ2-3,TRBD2,NA,TRBV6-2/TRBV6-3,CASSYSGGAGADTQYF,TGTGCCAGCAGTTACTCGGGAGGAGCGGGGGCAGATACGCAGTATTTT
TRBJ1-2,NA,NA,TRBV15,CATSRDLNRSYGYTF,TGTGCCACCAGCAGAGATCTCAACCGCTCCTATGGCTACACCTTC
TRBJ2-7,TRBD2,few,TRBV7-2,CASKSGGYEQYF,TGTGCCAGCAAGAGCGGGGGCTACGAGCAGTACTTC
TRBJ1-3,NA,NA,TRBV12-3/TRBV12-4,CASSPDSGNTIYF,TGTGCCAGCAGTCCAGACTCTGGAAACACCATATATTTT
TRBJ2-3,TRBD1,NA,TRBV5-1,CASSSSGTGGDTQYF,TGCGCCAGCAGCTCCTCCGGGACAGGGGGAGATACGCAGTATTTT
TRBJ1-3,NA,few,TRBV29-1,CSAYEGNTIYF,TGCAGCGCGTACGAGGGAAACACCATATATTTT
TRBJ1-2,NA,NA,TRBV7-8,CASSIAGEYYGYTF,TGTGCCAGCAGCATAGCAGGGGAATACTATGGCTACACCTTC
TRBJ1-3,NA,NA,TRBV19,CASQGTASGNTIYF,TGTGCCAGTCAGGGTACAGCCTCTGGAAACACCATATATTTT
TRBJ1-1,NA,NA,TRBV5-4,CASSFSKNTEAFF,TGTGCCAGCAGCTTCTCAAAGAACACTGAAGCTTTCTTT
TRBJ1-5,NA,NA,TRBV6-2/TRBV6-3,CASSYDSRYSNQPQHF,TGTGCCAGCAGTTACGACAGCCGATATAGCAATCAGCCCCAGCATTTT
TRBJ1-2,TRBD1,NA,TRBV30,CACRQGFNYGYTF,TGTGCCTGCCGACAGGGGTTCAACTATGGCTACACCTTC
TRBJ1-4,NA,NA,TRBV6-5,CASHRASDEKLFF,TGTGCCAGCCACAGGGCCTCAGATGAAAAACTGTTTTTT
TRBJ2-5,NA,NA,TRBV11-3,CASSLGNLETQYF,TGTGCCAGCAGCTTGGGAAACTTGGAGACCCAGTACTTC
TRBJ2-7,NA,NA,TRBV6-2/TRBV6-3,CASSWTDAYEQYF,TGTGCCAGCAGTTGGACAGATGCCTACGAGCAGTACTTC
TRBJ2-7,NA,NA,TRBV4-3,CASSRDTSGGYEQYF,TGCGCCAGCAGCCGAGACACTTCAGGAGGCTACGAGCAGTACTTC
TRBJ2-3,NA,NA,TRBV4-2,CASSQDLSVDTQYF,TGTGCCAGCAGCCAAGATCTGTCCGTGGATACGCAGTATTTT
TRBJ1-2,NA,NA,TRBV6-1,CASSEFGGPPGGYTF,TGTGCCAGCAGTGAATTTGGTGGCCCACCGGGGGGCTACACCTTC